Below, 27 T cell receptor beta chains from the same sample are listed, as sequenced in a study of blood T cell repertoires in COVID-19. Profiling relied on immunoSEQ multiplex PCR, and the TCRdb table lists in-frame clones only, not all of them. Among about 49,000 clones listed, 75% to 85% were seen once. Input material: peripheral blood. The origin of the receptors is an older woman with acute or convalescent COVID-19.

The chain couples TRBV28 to TRBJ1-1; D remains ambiguous. V dropped 3 bases and J dropped 1 base, with 6 bases sitting between them. The length of the CDR3 is 13 residues. Germline V gene lookup returns CDR1 MDHEN and CDR2 SYDVKM. The CDR3 loop is CASSFLANTEAFF. The CDR3 DNA sequence: TGTGCCAGCAGTTTTCTAGCGAACACTGAAGCTTTCTTT. The complete variable domain, with remaining parts taken from reference TRBV28 and TRBJ1-1, reads DVKVTQSSRYLVKRTGEKVFLECVQDMDHENMFWYRQDPGLGLRLIYFSYDVKMKEKGDIPEGYSVSREKKERFSLILESASTNQTSMYLCASSFLANTEAFFGQGTRLTVV.

The gene calls are TRBV9 and TRBJ2-1; 14 nucleotides align to TRBD2. This CDR3 contains 16 residues. V shed 0 bases and J 6 bases; nucleotides not matched to a gene: 2. The germline V gene encodes CDR1 SGDLS and CDR2 YYNGEE. CDR3 protein: CASSVEGTSGSNEQFF. The CDR3 DNA is TGTGCCAGCAGCGTAGAAGGGACTAGCGGGAGCAATGAGCAGTTCTTC.

CDR3 amino acids: CASSVTGGSNQPQHF. Here the CDR3 DNA reads TGTGCCAGCAGCGTGACAGGGGGTAGCAATCAGCCCCAGCATTTT. This sequence joins TRBV27 and TRBJ1-5; 9 bases align to TRBD1. The junction had 3 bases not matched to a gene; V was cut back by 6 bases and J by 0 bases. The CDR3 loop spans 15 amino acids. The germline V gene encodes CDR1 MNHEY and CDR2 SMNVEV (reference sequence).

The CDR3 is CASSETGTGYTF. The CDR3 region has the DNA TGTGCCAGCAGTGAGACAGGCACTGGCTACACCTTC. The J gene is TRBJ1-2, the V gene TRBV2, with a tentative D call TRBD1 (6 bases). There are 12 residues in the CDR3. Trimming removed 3 bases at V and 7 bases at J, with 9 bases between. The germline V gene has CDR1 SNHLY and CDR2 FYNNEI.

The rearrangement joins TRBV19 to TRBJ1-1, with 8 bases matching TRBD1. Trimming removed 4 bases from V and 3 bases from J; junction bases left unmatched: 10. CDR3 size: 16 residues. CDR1 and CDR2 from the germline V gene are LNHDA and SQIVND (reference sequence). Here the CDR3 reads CASSKGQGYRDTEAFF. The CDR3 DNA reads as TGTGCCAGTAGTAAAGGACAGGGATATCGGGACACTGAAGCTTTCTTT. The complete variable domain, with remaining parts taken from reference TRBV19 and TRBJ1-1, reads DGGITQSPKYLFRKEGQNVTLSCEQNLNHDAMYWYRQDPGQGLRLIYYSQIVNDFQKGDIAEGYSVSREKKESFPLTVTSAQKNPTAFYLCASSKGQGYRDTEAFFGQGTRLTVV.

This chain joins TRBV27 and TRBJ1-2; 9 nucleotides align to TRBD1. The trim removed 0 bases at V and 7 bases at J, leaving 6 bases unmatched. The CDR3 length is 15 residues. Germline V gives CDR1 MNHEY, CDR2 SMNVEV (reference sequence). The CDR3 reads CASSLSDRGTRGYTF. Here the CDR3 DNA reads TGTGCCAGCAGTTTATCGGACAGGGGAACACGTGGCTACACCTTC.

The J gene is TRBJ1-2, the V gene TRBV5-6; D unclear. This CDR3 has 14 amino acids. Germline values: CDR1 SGHDT, CDR2 YYEEEE. V gave up 4 bases and J gave up 3 bases, with 13 bases separating them. The CDR3 is CASSRRGGYYGYTF. CDR3 coding DNA: TGTGCCAGCAGCCGGCGGGGAGGCTACTATGGCTACACCTTC.

This rearrangement joins TRBV30 to TRBJ2-7, with 7 bases that match TRBD1. CDR3 length: 16 residues. Trimming at V came to 0 bases and at J to 3 bases, leaving 11 bases not matched to a gene. Germline V lookup: CDR1 GTSNPN, CDR2 SVGIG (reference sequence). The CDR3 is CAWSVRGQGVVYEQYF. As DNA, the CDR3 is TGTGCCTGGAGTGTACGAGGGCAGGGGGTAGTCTACGAGCAGTACTTC.

This sequence joins TRBV10-3 and TRBJ2-7; 7 bases fit TRBD1. This CDR3 is built from 19 residues. In germline, CDR1 is ENHRY, CDR2 SYGVKD. V was pared by 2 bases and J by 0 bases, with 16 bases of the junction left unmatched. The DNA of the CDR3 is TGTGCCATCAGTGAGGTCTCTCTCCGGACAGGAATAAGCTCCTACGAGCAGTACTTC. Translating it yields CAISEVSLRTGISSYEQYF.

The chain carries TRBV29-1 and TRBJ2-3, with D hard to call. The CDR3 runs 12 residues. The V gene's germline CDR1 is SQVTM and CDR2 ANQGSEA. V was cut by 8 bases and J by 4 bases, with 13 bases left in between. CDR3 amino acids: CSCVSPPDTQYF. The CDR3 region has the DNA TGCAGCTGCGTCTCCCCCCCAGATACGCAGTATTTT.

The V gene is TRBV3-1 (or the pseudogene TRBV3-2), the J gene TRBJ2-4; perhaps TRBD2 as D (6 bases). Germline assignment: CDR1 LGHDT and CDR2 YNNKEL (reference sequence). Trimming took off 1 base at V and 0 bases at J, with 19 bases between the two ends. This CDR3 region has 19 residues. The DNA of the CDR3 is TGTGCCAGCAGCCAAGGGTCTAGCGTCGGGAGTTTAGCCAAAAACATTCAGTACTTC. Protein sequence: CASSQGSSVGSLAKNIQYF.

The chain joins TRBV24-1 to TRBJ1-5, with TRBD1 identical over 7 bases. V shed 6 bases and J 5 bases; nucleotides not matched to a gene: 9. Germline CDR1 is KGHDR and CDR2 is SFDVKD. The CDR3 loop spans 15 amino acids. DNA for the CDR3: TGTGCCACCAGTCGAGGAGGGGGCGGTCATCAGCCCCAGCATTTT. As protein: CATSRGGGGHQPQHF.

V gene TRBV7-2 combines with J gene TRBJ1-6; D ambiguous. V was trimmed by 5 bases and J by 7 bases, leaving 15 bases between them. Per the germline V gene, CDR1 is SGHTA and CDR2 is FQGNSA. The CDR3 has 15 residues. CDR3 loop: CASSPRRSGNSPLHF. The DNA of the CDR3 is TGTGCCAGCAGCCCCCGACGGAGTGGAAATTCACCCCTCCACTTT.

The CDR3 loop reads CASSSPPGSNSPLHF. The CDR3 DNA is TGTGCCAGCAGCTCACCGCCGGGAAGTAATTCACCCCTCCACTTT. The chain couples TRBV5-6 to TRBJ1-6; D not certain. The CDR3 loop spans 15 amino acids. Germline CDR1 and CDR2: SGHDT and YYEEEE. The V gene lost 3 bases and the J gene lost 6 bases, with 13 bases spanning the gap. The whole variable domain, filled in from reference TRBV5-6 and TRBJ1-6, reads DAGVTQSPTHLIKTRGQQVTLRCSPKSGHDTVSWYQQALGQGPQFIFQYYEEEERQRGNFPDRFSGHQFPNYSSELNVNALLLGDSALYLCASSSPPGSNSPLHFGNGTRLTVT.

V usage is TRBV15 and J usage is TRBJ1-3, with D maybe TRBD1 (5 bases). This CDR3 is 15 amino acids long. V was cut by 0 bases and J by 4 bases, with 10 bases left in between. Germline values: CDR1 LNHNV, CDR2 YYDKDF (reference sequence). CDR3 in DNA: TGTGCCACCAGCAGAGATTGGCAGGGAGGAAACACCATATATTTT. It specifies CATSRDWQGGNTIYF. The variable domain in full, completed from reference TRBV15 and TRBJ1-3, reads DAMVIQNPRYQVTQFGKPVTLSCSQTLNHNVMYWYQQKSSQAPKLLFHYYDKDFNNEADTPDNFQSRRPNTSFCFLDIRSPGLGDTAMYLCATSRDWQGGNTIYFGEGSWLTVV.

The chain links TRBV5-1 to TRBJ2-1; 10 bases line up with TRBD2. This CDR3 is built from 16 residues. Trimming took 4 bases from V and 5 from J; bases not matched to a gene: 9. CDR1 is SGHRS, CDR2 YFSETQ, per germline. The CDR3 nucleotides are TGCGCCAGCAGCCAAGGGGGACTAGCGCTCAACAATGAGCAGTTCTTC. This codes for CASSQGGLALNNEQFF.

The genes are TRBV19 and TRBJ1-5; 7 positions match TRBD1. CDR1 is LNHDA, CDR2 SQIVND, per germline (reference sequence). V was pared by 8 bases and J by 2 bases, with 12 bases of the junction left unmatched. This CDR3 comprises 16 residues. CDR3 sequence: CASGYRDSYRNQPQHF. CDR3 coding DNA: TGTGCCAGTGGCTACCGGGACAGTTATCGCAATCAGCCCCAGCATTTT.

The J gene is TRBJ2-1, the V gene TRBV27, with TRBD2 matching over 8 bases. Trimming at V came to 5 bases and at J to 10 bases, leaving 13 bases not matched to a gene. This CDR3 contains 15 residues. Germline CDR1 reads MNHEY; CDR2 reads SMNVEV (reference sequence). The CDR3 spells CASSPAGTRGIEQFF. The CDR3 DNA follows: TGTGCCAGCAGTCCCGCCGGGACTAGGGGGATCGAGCAGTTCTTC.

CDR3 in DNA: TGCAGCGCCGGGATATCGACAGGGGGCACTAACTATGGCTACACCTTC. It specifies CSAGISTGGTNYGYTF. The J gene is TRBJ1-2, the V gene TRBV29-1; 10 bases map to TRBD1. This CDR3 spans 16 amino acids. Trimming removed 7 bases from V and 0 bases from J; junction bases left unmatched: 11. Per the germline V gene, CDR1 is SQVTM and CDR2 is ANQGSEA. Full variable domain (rest looked up from reference TRBV29-1 and TRBJ1-2): SAVISQKPSRDICQRGTSLTIQCQVDSQVTMMFWYRQQPGQSLTLIATANQGSEATYESGFVIDKFPISRPNLTFSTLTVSNMSPEDSSIYLCSAGISTGGTNYGYTFGSGTRLTVV.

The CDR3 reads CASSVEGQSNSPLHF. DNA for the CDR3: TGTGCCAGCAGCGTAGAGGGACAGAGTAATTCACCCCTCCACTTT. The rearrangement uses TRBV9 and TRBJ1-6; 7 bases align to TRBD1. Germline-derived CDR1 and CDR2 are SGDLS and YYNGEE. This CDR3 contains 15 residues. V gave up 0 bases and J gave up 6 bases; unmatched junction bases: 3.

This rearrangement joins TRBV7-7 to TRBJ2-2, with D unresolved. CDR3 size: 16 residues. CDR1 and CDR2 from the germline V gene are SSHAT and FNYEAQ (reference sequence). V lost 3 bases to trimming and J lost 1 base, with 12 bases between them. CDR3: CASSFAVAENTGELFF. CDR3 bases: TGTGCCAGCAGCTTCGCAGTTGCTGAGAACACCGGGGAGCTGTTTTTT.

The J gene is TRBJ2-1, the V gene TRBV2, with 11 nucleotides matching TRBD1. V dropped 0 bases and J dropped 5; count of bases not matched to a gene: 12. This CDR3 is built from 19 residues. The germline gives CDR1 SNHLY, CDR2 FYNNEI. Written as DNA, the CDR3 is TGTGCCAGCAGTGAAGCCCCATACCTCCGGGACAGGGGGGACAATGAGCAGTTCTTC. Its protein product is CASSEAPYLRDRGDNEQFF.

The chain combines TRBV11-1 with TRBJ1-2; TRBD1 might be the D (6 bases). V lost 2 bases and J lost 1, with 8 bases in between. CDR3 size: 14 residues. Germline CDR1 reads SGHAT; CDR2 reads FQDESV (reference sequence). CDR3 region: CASSLKGDNYGYTF. The CDR3 DNA sequence: TGTGCCAGCAGCTTAAAGGGGGATAACTATGGCTACACCTTC.

The genes are TRBV6-4 and TRBJ2-7; 7 bases fit TRBD1. V was clipped by 4 bases and J by 1 base; unmatched bases: 10. Per the germline V gene, CDR1 is MRHNA and CDR2 is SNTAGT. The CDR3 covers 16 residues. The chain's CDR3 is CASSALRDSASYEQYF. The CDR3 DNA sequence: TGTGCCAGCAGTGCCCTCCGGGACAGCGCGTCCTACGAGCAGTACTTC.

This clone has only one observation. The genes are TRBV21-1 and TRBJ2-5; the tabulated D call, TRBD2, remains unverified against the DNA. TRBV21-1 is annotated as a pseudogene. CDR3 size: 15 residues. The CDR3: CAITPQPGGAETQYF. The CDR3 coding sequence is TGTGCCATCACCCCTCAGCCTGGAGGAGCCGAGACCCAGTACTTC.

Remarks on this clone: The junction does not match germline at one end; this may be a read error. The chain carries TRBV18 and TRBJ1-1, with 9 bases aligning to TRBD1. The CDR3 length is 18 residues. CDR1 is KGHSH, CDR2 LQKENI, per germline. The CDR3 protein is CASSLSAPRQDRGQPVSF. CDR3 bases: TGTGCCAGCTCACTAAGTGCACCCAGGCAGGACAGGGGACAACCAGTTTCCTTT.

The V and J genes are TRBV3-1 (or the pseudogene TRBV3-2) and TRBJ1-4; the D is unclear. CDR1 LGHDT and CDR2 YNNKEL come from the germline V gene (reference sequence). The CDR3 is made up of 14 amino acids. V lost 4 bases to trimming and J lost 3 bases, with 9 bases between them. The CDR3 DNA follows: TGTGCCAGCAGCCGGAGGATGGCTAATGAAAAACTGTTTTTT. This codes for CASSRRMANEKLFF.